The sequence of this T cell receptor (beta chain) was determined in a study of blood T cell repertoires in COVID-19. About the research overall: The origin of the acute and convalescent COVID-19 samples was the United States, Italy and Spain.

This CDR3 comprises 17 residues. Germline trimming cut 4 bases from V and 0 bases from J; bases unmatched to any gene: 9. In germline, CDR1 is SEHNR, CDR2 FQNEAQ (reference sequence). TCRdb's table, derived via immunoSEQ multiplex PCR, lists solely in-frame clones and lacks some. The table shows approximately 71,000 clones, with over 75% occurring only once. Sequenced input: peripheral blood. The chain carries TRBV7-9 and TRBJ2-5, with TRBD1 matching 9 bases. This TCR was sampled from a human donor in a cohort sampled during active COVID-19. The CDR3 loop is CASSSRGRTGDQETQYF. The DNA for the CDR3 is TGTGCCAGCAGCTCCAGGGGGCGGACAGGGGACCAAGAGACCCAGTACTTC.